This T cell receptor (beta chain) was recovered during a study of cytomegalovirus exposure and HLA in healthy donors. Overall study findings and caveats: What a later analysis showed was that several of the most significant clusters appeared linked to common viral pathogens.

The CDR3 is 14 amino acids. Germline loops: CDR1 SGHDT, CDR2 YYEEEE. Trimming stripped 2 bases from V and 4 bases from J, with 12 bases between. 13 Jbeta primers and 60 Vbeta primers were used for the PCR. Here immunoSEQ multiplex PCR was the method, and the copy in TCRdb shows in-frame clones only, minus some. The data contain 100,000 to 120,000 clones, 80% of them singletons. Concerning this clone: The antigen remains undetermined.

V gene TRBV5-6 combines with J gene TRBJ1-2, with no clear D. Material for sequencing was PBMCs. This clonotype was obtained from a man aged 30-40 years in good health and CMV-seropositive. The CDR3 here is CASSLGMGLYGYTF. The CDR3 DNA reads as TGTGCCAGCAGCTTAGGAATGGGCCTCTATGGCTACACCTTC.